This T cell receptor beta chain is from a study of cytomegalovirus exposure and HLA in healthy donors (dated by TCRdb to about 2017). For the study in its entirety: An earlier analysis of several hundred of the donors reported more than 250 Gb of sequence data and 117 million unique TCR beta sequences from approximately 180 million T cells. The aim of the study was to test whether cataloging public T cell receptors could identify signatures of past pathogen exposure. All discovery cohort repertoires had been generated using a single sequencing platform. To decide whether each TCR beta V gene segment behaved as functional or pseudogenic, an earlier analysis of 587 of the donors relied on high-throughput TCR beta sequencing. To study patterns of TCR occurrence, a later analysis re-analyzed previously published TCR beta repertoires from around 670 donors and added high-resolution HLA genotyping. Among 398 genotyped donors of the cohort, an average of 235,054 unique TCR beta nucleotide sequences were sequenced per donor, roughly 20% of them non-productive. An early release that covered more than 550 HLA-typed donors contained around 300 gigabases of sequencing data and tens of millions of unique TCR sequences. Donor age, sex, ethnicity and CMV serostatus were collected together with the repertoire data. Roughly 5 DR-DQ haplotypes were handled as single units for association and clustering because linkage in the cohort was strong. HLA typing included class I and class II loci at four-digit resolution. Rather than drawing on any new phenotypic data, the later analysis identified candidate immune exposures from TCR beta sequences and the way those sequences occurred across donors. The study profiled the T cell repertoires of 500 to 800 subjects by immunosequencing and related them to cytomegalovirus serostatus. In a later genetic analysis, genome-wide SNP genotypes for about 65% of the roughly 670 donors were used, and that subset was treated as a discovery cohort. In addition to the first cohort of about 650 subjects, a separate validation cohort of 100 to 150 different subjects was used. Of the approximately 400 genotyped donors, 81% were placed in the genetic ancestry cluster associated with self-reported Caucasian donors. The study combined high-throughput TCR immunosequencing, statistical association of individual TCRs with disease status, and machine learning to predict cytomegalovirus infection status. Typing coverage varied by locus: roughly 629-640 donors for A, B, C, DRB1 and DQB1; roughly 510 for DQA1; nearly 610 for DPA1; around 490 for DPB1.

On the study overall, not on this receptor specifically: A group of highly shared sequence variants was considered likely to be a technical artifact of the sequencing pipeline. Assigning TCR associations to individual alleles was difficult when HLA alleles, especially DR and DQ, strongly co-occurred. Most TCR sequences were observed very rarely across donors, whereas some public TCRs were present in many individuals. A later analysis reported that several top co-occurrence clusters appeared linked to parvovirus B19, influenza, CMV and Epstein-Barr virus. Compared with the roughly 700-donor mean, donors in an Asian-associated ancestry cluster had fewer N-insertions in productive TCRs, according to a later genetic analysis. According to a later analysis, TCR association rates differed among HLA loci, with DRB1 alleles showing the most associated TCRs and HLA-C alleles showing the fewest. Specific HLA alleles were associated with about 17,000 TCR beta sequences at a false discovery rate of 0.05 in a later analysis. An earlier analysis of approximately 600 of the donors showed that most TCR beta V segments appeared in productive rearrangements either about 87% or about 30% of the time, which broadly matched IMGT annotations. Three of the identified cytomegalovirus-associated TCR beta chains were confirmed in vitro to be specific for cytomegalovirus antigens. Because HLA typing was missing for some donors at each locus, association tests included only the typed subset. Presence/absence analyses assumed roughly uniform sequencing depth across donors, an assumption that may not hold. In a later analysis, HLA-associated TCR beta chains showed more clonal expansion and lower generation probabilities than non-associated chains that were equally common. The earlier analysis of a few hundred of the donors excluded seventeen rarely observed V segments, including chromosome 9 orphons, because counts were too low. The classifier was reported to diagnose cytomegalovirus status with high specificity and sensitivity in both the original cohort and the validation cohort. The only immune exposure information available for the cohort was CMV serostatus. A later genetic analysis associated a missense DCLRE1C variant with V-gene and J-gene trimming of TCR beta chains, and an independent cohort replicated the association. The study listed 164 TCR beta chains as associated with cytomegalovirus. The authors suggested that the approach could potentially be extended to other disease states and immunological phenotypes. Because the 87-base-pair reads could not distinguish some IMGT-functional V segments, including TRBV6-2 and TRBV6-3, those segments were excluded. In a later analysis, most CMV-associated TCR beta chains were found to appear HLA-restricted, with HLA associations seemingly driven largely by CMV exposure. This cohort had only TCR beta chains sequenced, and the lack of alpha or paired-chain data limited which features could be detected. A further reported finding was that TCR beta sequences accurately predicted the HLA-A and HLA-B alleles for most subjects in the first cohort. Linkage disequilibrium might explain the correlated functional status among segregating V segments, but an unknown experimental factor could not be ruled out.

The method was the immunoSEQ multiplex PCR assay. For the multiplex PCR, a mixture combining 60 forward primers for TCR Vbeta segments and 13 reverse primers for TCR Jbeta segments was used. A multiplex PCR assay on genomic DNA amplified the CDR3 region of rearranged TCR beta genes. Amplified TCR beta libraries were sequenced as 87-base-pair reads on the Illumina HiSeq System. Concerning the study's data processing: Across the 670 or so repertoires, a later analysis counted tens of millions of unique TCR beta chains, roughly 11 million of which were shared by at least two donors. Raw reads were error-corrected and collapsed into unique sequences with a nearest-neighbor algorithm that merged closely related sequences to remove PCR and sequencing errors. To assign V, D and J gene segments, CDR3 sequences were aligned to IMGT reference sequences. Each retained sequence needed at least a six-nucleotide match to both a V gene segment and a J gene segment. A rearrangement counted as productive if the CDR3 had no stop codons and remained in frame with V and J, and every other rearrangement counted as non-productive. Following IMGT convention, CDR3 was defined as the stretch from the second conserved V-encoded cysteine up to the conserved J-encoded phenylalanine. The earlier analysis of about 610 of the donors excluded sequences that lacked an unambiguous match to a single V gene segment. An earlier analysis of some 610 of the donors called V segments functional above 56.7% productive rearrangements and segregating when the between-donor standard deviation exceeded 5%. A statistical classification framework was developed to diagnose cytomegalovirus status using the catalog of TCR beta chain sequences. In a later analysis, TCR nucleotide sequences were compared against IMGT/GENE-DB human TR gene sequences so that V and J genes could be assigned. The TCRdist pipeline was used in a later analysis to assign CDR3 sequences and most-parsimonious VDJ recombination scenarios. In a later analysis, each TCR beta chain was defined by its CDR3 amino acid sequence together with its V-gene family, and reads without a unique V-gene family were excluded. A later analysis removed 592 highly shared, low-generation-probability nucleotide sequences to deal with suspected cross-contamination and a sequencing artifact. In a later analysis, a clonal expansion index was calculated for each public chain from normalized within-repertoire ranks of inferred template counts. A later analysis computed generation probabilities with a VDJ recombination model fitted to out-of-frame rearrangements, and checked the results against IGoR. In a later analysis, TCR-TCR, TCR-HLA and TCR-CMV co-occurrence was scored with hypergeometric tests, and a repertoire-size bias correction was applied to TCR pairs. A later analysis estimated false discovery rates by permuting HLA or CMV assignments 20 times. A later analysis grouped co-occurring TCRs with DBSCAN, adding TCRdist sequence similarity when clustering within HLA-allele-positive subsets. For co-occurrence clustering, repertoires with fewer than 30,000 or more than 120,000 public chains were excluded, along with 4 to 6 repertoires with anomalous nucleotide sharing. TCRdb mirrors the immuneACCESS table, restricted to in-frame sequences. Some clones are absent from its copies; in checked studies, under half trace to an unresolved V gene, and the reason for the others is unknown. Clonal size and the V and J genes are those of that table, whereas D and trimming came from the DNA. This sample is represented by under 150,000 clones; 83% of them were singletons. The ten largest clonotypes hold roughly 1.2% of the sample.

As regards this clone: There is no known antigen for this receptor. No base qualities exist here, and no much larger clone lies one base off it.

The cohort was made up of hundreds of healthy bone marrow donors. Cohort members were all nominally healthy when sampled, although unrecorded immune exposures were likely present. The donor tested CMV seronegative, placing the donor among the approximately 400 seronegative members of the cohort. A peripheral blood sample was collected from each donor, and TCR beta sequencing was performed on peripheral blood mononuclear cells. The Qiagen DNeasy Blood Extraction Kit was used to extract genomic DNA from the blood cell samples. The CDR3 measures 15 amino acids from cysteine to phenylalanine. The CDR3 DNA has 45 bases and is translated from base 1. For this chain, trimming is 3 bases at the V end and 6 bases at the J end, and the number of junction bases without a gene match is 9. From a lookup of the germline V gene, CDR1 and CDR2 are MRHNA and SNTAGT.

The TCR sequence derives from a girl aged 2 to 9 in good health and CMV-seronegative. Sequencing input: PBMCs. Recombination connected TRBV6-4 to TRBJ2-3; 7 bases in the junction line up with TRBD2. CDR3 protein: CASSEEGGSWDTQYF. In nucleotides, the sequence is TGTGCCAGCAGTGAGGAAGGCGGGAGTTGGGATACGCAGTATTTT.